Detailed here is one T cell receptor beta chain. This entry is derived from a study of control samples from healthy donors and cancer patients. The assay was immunoSEQ multiplex PCR, and TCRdb's table has in-frame clones only and misses some. The table records fewer than 60,000 clones, 80% to 90% of them present only once. This receptor was obtained from a woman between 45 and 60 years old with lung cancer. Sequenced: PBMCs.

The CDR3 sequence is CASSPRDGTEYYEQYF. In DNA form, the CDR3 reads TGTGCCAGCTCACCACGGGACGGGACAGAATACTACGAGCAGTACTTC. The chain recombines TRBV18 with TRBJ2-7; 7 bases line up with TRBD1. J was trimmed by 3 bases and V by 1 base; bases with no gene match: 9. The CDR3 runs to 16 residues. Germline-derived CDR1 and CDR2 are KGHSH and LQKENI.